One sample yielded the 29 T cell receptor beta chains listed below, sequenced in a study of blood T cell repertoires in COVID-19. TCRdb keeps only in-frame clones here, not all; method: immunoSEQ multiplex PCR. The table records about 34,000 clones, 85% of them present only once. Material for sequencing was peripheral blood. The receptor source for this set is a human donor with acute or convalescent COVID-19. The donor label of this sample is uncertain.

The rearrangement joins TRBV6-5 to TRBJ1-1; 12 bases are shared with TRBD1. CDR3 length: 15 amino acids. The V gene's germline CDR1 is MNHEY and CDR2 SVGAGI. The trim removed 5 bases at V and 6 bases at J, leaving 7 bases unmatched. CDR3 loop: CASSPGTGGFAEAFF. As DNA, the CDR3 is TGTGCCAGCAGTCCAGGGACAGGGGGCTTTGCTGAAGCTTTCTTT.

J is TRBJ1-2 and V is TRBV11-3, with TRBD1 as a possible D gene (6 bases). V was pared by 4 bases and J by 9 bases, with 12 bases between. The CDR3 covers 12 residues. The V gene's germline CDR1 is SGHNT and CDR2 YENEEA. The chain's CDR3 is CASSSRGGRYTF. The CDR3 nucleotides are TGTGCCAGCAGCTCTAGGGGGGGACGCTACACCTTC.

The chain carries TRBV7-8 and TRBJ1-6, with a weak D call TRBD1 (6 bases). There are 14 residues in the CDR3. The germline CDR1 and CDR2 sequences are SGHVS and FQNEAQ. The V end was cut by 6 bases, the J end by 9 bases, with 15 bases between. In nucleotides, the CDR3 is TGTGCCAGCAGTAAGGCGGGGGGGGCTTCACCCCTCCACTTT. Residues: CASSKAGGASPLHF. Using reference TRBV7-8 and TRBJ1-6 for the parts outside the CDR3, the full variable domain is GAGVSQSPRYKVAKRGQDVALRCDPISGHVSLFWYQQALGQGPEFLTYFQNEAQLDKSGLPSDRFFAERPEGSVSTLKIQRTQQEDSAVYLCASSKAGGASPLHFGNGTRLTVT.

The CDR3 DNA is TGTGCCAGCGGGGCCTTAGCGGGGGGCACCACAGATACGCAGTATTTT. Its protein is CASGALAGGTTDTQYF. The chain couples TRBV7-6 to TRBJ2-3; 10 bases are a match to TRBD2. Losses at the gene ends were 8 bases for V and 2 bases for J; bases not matched to a gene: 10. The CDR3 totals 16 residues. Germline values: CDR1 SGHVS, CDR2 FNYEAQ. The whole variable domain, filled in from reference TRBV7-6 and TRBJ2-3, reads GAGVSQSPRYKVTKRGQDVALRCDPISGHVSLYWYRQALGQGPEFLTYFNYEAQQDKSGLPNDRFSAERPEGSISTLTIQRTEQRDSAMYRCASGALAGGTTDTQYFGPGTRLTVL.

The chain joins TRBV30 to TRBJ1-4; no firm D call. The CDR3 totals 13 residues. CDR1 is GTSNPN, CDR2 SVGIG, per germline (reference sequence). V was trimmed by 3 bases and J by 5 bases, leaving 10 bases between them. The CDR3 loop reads CAWRSLLNEKLFF. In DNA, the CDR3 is TGTGCCTGGAGGAGCCTACTGAATGAAAAACTGTTTTTT.

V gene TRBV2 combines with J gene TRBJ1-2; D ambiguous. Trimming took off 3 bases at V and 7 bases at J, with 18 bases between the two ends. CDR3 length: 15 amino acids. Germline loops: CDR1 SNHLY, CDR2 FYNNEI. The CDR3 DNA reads TGTGCCAGCAGTGAGATCCAACGGGGTCTCGCTGGCTACACCTTC. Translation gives CASSEIQRGLAGYTF.

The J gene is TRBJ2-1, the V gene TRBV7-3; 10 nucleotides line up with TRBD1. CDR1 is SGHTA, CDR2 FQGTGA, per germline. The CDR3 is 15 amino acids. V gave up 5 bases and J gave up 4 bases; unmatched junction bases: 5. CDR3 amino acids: CASSGPGQGYNEQFF. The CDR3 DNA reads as TGTGCCAGCAGCGGGCCGGGACAGGGGTACAATGAGCAGTTCTTC.

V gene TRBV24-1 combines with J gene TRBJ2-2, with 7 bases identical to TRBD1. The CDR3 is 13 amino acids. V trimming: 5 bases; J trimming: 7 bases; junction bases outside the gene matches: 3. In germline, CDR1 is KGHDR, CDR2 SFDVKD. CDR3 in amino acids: CATSVGGLGELFF. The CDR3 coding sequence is TGTGCCACCAGTGTAGGGGGCCTCGGGGAGCTGTTTTTT.

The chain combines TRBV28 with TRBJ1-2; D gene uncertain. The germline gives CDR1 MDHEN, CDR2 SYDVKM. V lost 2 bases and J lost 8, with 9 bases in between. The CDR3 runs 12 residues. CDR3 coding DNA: TGTGCCAGCAGTTTAGAATCTCGGGGCTACACCTTC. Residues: CASSLESRGYTF.

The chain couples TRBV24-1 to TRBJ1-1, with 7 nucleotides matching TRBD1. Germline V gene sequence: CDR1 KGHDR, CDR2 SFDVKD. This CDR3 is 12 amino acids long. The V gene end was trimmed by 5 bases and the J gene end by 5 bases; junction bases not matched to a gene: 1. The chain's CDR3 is CATSATGTEAFF. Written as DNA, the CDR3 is TGTGCCACCAGTGCGACAGGGACTGAAGCTTTCTTT.

CDR3 sequence reads: CASSSYGVNTEAFF. The CDR3 coding sequence is TGTGCCAGCAGTTCTTACGGGGTGAACACTGAAGCTTTCTTT. V is TRBV6-2 or TRBV6-3 and J is TRBJ1-1; D not resolved. This CDR3 spans 14 amino acids. V lost 4 bases, J lost 0 bases, and 9 bases lay in between. Germline V gene data show CDR1 as MNHEY and CDR2 as SVGEGT.

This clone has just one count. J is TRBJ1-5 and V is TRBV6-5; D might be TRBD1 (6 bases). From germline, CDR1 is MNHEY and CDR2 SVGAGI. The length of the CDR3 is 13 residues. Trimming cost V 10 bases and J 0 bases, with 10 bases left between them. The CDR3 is CAIQGNSNQPQHF. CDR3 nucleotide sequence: TGTGCCATACAGGGAAATAGCAATCAGCCCCAGCATTTT.

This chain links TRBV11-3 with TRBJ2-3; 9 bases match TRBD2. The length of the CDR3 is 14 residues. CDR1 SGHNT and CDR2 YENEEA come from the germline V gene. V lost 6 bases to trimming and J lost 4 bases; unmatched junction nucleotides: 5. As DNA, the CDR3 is TGTGCCAGCAGACCGGGACTAGCTGCAGATACGCAGTATTTT. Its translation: CASRPGLAADTQYF.

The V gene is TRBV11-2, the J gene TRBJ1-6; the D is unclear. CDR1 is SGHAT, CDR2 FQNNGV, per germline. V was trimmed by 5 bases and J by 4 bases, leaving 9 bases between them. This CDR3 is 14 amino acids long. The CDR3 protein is CASSRETYNSPLHF. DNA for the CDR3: TGTGCCAGCAGCCGAGAAACTTATAATTCACCCCTCCACTTT.

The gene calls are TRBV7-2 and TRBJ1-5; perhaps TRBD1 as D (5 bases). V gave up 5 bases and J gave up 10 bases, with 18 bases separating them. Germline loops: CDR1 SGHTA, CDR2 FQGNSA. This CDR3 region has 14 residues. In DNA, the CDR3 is TGTGCCAGCAGCGGTAGCAGGGTTTGGGAACCCCAGCATTTT. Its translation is CASSGSRVWEPQHF.

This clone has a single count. CDR3 amino acids: CASSKGRREPGNTIYF. The CDR3 bases are TGTGCCAGCAGCAAGGGGCGCAGGGAACCTGGAAACACCATATATTTT. The genes are TRBV21-1 and TRBJ1-3; the table's D call, TRBD1, has no DNA check behind it. TRBV21-1 is assigned pseudogene status. The CDR3 covers 16 residues.

DNA of the CDR3: TGTGCCAGCAGCCCTCCGGCGGGCAACTATGGCTACACCTTC. Translating it yields CASSPPAGNYGYTF. The chain couples TRBV9 to TRBJ1-2; D not certain. The CDR3 covers 14 residues. CDR1 is SGDLS and CDR2 is YYNGEE in the germline V gene. The V end was cut by 4 bases, the J end by 2 bases, with 12 bases between. Full variable domain (missing parts from reference TRBV9 and TRBJ1-2): DSGVTQTPKHLITATGQRVTLRCSPRSGDLSVYWYQQSLDQGLQFLIQYYNGEERAKGNILERFSAQQFPDLHSELNLSSLELGDSALYFCASSPPAGNYGYTFGSGTRLTVV.

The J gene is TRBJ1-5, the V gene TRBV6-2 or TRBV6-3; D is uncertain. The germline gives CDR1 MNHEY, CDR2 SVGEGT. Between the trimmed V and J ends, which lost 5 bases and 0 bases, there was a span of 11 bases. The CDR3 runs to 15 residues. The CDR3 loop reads CASSQEGDSNQPQHF. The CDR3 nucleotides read TGTGCCAGCAGTCAAGAGGGAGATAGCAATCAGCCCCAGCATTTT.

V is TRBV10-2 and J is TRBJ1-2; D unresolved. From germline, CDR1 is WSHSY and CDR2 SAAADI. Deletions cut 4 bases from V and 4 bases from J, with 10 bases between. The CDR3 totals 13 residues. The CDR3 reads CASSVGNAYGYTF. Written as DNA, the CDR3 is TGCGCCAGCAGTGTGGGCAATGCCTATGGCTACACCTTC.

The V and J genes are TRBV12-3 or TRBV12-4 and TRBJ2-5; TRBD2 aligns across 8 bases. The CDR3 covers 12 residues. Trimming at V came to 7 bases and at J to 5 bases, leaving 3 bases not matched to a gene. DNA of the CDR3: TGTGCCAGCACCGCTAGCGGGGAGACCCAGTACTTC. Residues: CASTASGETQYF.

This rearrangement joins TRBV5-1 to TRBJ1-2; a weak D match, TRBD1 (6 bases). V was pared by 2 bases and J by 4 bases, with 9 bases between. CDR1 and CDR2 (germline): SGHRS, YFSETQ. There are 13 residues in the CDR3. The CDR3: CASSLQGTYGYTF. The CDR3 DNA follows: TGCGCCAGCAGCTTACAGGGAACCTATGGCTACACCTTC.

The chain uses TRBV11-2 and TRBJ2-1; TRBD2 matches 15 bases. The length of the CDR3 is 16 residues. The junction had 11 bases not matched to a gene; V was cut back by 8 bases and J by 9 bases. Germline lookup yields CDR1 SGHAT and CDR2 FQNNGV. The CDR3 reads CASEGLAGGRAGEQFF. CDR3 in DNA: TGTGCCAGCGAGGGACTAGCGGGGGGCCGAGCCGGTGAGCAGTTCTTC.

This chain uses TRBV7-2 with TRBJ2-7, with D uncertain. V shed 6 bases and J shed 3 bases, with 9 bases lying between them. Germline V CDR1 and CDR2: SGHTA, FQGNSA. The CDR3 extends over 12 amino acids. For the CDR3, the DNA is TGTGCCAGCAGTCCCTCGGGCTACGAGCAGTACTTC. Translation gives CASSPSGYEQYF. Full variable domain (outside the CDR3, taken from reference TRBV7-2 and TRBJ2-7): GAGVSQSPSNKVTEKGKDVELRCDPISGHTALYWYRQSLGQGLEFLIYFQGNSAPDKSGLPSDRFSAERTGGSVSTLTIQRTQQEDSAVYLCASSPSGYEQYFGPGTRLTVT.

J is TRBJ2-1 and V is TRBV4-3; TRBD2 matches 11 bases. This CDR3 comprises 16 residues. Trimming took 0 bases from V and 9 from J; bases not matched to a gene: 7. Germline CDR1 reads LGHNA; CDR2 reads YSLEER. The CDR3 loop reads CASSQDAIAGGREQFF. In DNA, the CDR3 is TGCGCCAGCAGCCAAGATGCGATAGCGGGAGGGCGTGAGCAGTTCTTC.

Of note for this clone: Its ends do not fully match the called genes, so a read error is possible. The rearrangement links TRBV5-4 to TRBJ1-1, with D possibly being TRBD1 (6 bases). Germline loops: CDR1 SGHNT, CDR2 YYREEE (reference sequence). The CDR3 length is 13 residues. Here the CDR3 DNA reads TGTACCAGCAGCTTGACAGGGAACACTGAAGCTTTCTTT. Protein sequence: CTSSLTGNTEAFF.

CDR3 nucleotide sequence: TGCGCCAGCAGTCGACTTACGAACAGGGTCTCAAGCTCCTACGAGCAGTACTTC. Protein: CASSRLTNRVSSSYEQYF. The chain combines TRBV10-2 with TRBJ2-7, with a weak D call TRBD1 (6 bases). Germline V CDR1 and CDR2: WSHSY, SAAADI. Deletions cut 5 bases from V and 0 bases from J, with 23 bases between. The CDR3 spans 18 residues.

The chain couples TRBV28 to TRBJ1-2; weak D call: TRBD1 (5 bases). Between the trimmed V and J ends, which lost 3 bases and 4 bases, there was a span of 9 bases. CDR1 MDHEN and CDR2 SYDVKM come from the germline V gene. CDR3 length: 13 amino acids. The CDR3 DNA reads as TGTGCCAGCAGTTTGGAGGGGTCCTATGGCTACACCTTC. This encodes CASSLEGSYGYTF.

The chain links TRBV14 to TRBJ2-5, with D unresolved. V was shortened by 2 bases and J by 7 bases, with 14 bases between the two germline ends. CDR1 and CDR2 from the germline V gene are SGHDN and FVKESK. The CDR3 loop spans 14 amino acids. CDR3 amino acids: CASSQSMRLGTQYF. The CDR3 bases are TGTGCCAGCAGCCAATCGATGAGGCTAGGGACCCAGTACTTC.

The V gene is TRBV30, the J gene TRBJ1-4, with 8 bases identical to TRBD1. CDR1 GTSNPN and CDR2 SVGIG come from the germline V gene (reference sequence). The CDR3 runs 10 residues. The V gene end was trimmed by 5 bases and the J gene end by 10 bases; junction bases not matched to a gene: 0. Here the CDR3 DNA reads TGTGCCTGGGGACAGGGAAAACTGTTTTTT. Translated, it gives CAWGQGKLFF.